A single sample is the source of the 15 T cell receptor beta chains below, sequenced in a study of early stage breast cancer tumors. TCRdb's copy holds only in-frame clones and misses some; the assay was immunoSEQ multiplex PCR. The sample has around 41,000 clones, over 60% seen once. Sequencing was done on a sample of blood. The receptor source for this set is a person aged 50 to 59 with breast cancer.

This chain connects TRBV4-3 to TRBJ1-1; 9 bases align to TRBD1. The CDR3 spans 15 residues. The germline gives CDR1 LGHNA, CDR2 YSLEER. The junction had 12 bases not matched to a gene; V was cut back by 4 bases and J by 9 bases. The CDR3 sequence is CASSPRGTGPRKAFF. CDR3 bases: TGCGCCAGCAGCCCCCGAGGGACAGGGCCCCGAAAAGCTTTCTTT.

A few counts support this clone. This chain joins TRBV11-2 and TRBJ2-5; 8 positions match TRBD2. The trim removed 1 base at V and 5 bases at J, leaving 3 bases unmatched. Germline V CDR1 and CDR2: SGHAT, FQNNGV. The CDR3 length is 14 residues. CDR3 DNA sequence: TGTGCCAGCAGCTTAGCGGGAGGGTTTGAGACCCAGTACTTC. It encodes CASSLAGGFETQYF.

This clone was seen only a few times. The rearrangement links TRBV6-1 to TRBJ2-7; no definite D call. The CDR3 covers 12 residues. Germline assignment: CDR1 MNHNS and CDR2 SASEGT. Between the trimmed V and J ends, which lost 3 bases and 3 bases, there was a span of 6 bases. The CDR3, as DNA: TGTGCCAGCAGTGATTGGGGCTACGAGCAGTACGTC. Translation: CASSDWGYEQYV.

The chain combines TRBV4-1 with TRBJ2-3; a possible D gene is TRBD2 (6 bases). The germline V gene has CDR1 MGHRA and CDR2 YSYEKL. CDR3 length: 15 amino acids. The V gene lost 3 bases and the J gene lost 3 bases, with 13 bases spanning the gap. As DNA, the CDR3 is TGCGCCAGCAGCCAGGCCGGGAGTGGGACAGATACGCAGTATTTT. Its protein product is CASSQAGSGTDTQYF.

The chain employs TRBV19 and TRBJ2-3; D unclear. CDR3 length equals 13 residues. CDR1 and CDR2 (germline): LNHDA, SQIVND (reference sequence). The V end lost 4 bases, the J end lost 1 base, and 6 bases lay between the germline ends. CDR3 region: CASSTPGTDTQYF. As DNA, the CDR3 is TGTGCCAGTAGTACCCCCGGCACAGATACGCAGTATTTT.

The chain recombines TRBV19 with TRBJ2-3, with D perhaps matching TRBD1 (6 bases). Germline CDR1 reads LNHDA; CDR2 reads SQIVND (reference sequence). CDR3 length: 17 amino acids. Trimming left V 8 bases short and J 2 bases short, with 23 bases between. The chain's CDR3 is CASSGGGPLTLTDTQYF. CDR3 bases: TGTGCCAGTTCTGGGGGCGGACCGCTAACACTCACAGATACGCAGTATTTT.

The chain recombines TRBV30 with TRBJ1-1; the D gene is possibly TRBD1 (6 bases). From germline, CDR1 is GTSNPN and CDR2 SVGIG (reference sequence). The CDR3 runs 16 residues. V lost 0 bases and J lost 3, with 17 bases in between. The CDR3 DNA is TGTGCCTGGAGTGTTCGAAGGGGGTTATGGGACACTGAAGCTTTCTTT. Its translation is CAWSVRRGLWDTEAFF.

This clone showed up many times. The CDR3 coding sequence is TGCAGTGCTAGGGCGGGCTCTGAAGCTTTCTTT. Translation gives CSARAGSEAFF. The J gene is TRBJ1-1, the V gene TRBV20-1; no clear D gene. Trimming stripped 3 bases from V and 6 bases from J, with 8 bases between. Germline V lookup: CDR1 DFQATT, CDR2 SNEGSKA (reference sequence). There are 11 residues in the CDR3.

The gene calls are TRBV7-3 and TRBJ1-1, with 8 bases lining up with TRBD1. J lost 4 bases, V lost 5 bases, and 3 bases had no gene match. CDR1 SGHTA and CDR2 FQGTGA come from the germline V gene. This CDR3 spans 13 amino acids. CDR3 amino acids: CASSETGGTEAFF. CDR3 DNA sequence: TGTGCCAGCAGCGAAACAGGGGGCACTGAAGCTTTCTTT. Using reference TRBV7-3 and TRBJ1-1 for the parts outside the CDR3, the full variable domain is GAGVSQTPSNKVTEKGKYVELRCDPISGHTALYWYRQSLGQGPEFLIYFQGTGAADDSGLPNDRFFAVRPEGSVSTLKIQRTERGDSAVYLCASSETGGTEAFFGQGTRLTVV.

V usage is TRBV7-8 and J usage is TRBJ1-2; 9 positions match TRBD1. Germline V lookup: CDR1 SGHVS, CDR2 FQNEAQ. Losses at the gene ends were 3 bases for V and 4 bases for J; bases not matched to a gene: 3. The CDR3 runs 14 residues. The CDR3 loop reads CASSLGQGIYGYTF. For the CDR3, the DNA is TGTGCCAGCAGCTTGGGACAGGGAATCTATGGCTACACCTTC.

CDR3 sequence (DNA): TGTGCCAGCAGCTTTCTTAGCGGAAGCACAGATACGCAGTATTTT. Residues: CASSFLSGSTDTQYF. The chain combines TRBV11-2 with TRBJ2-3; weak D call: TRBD2 (6 bases). The CDR3 totals 15 residues. Trimming took 3 bases from V and 0 from J, leaving 10 bases between them. CDR1 and CDR2 from the germline V gene are SGHAT and FQNNGV. Full variable domain (rest looked up from reference TRBV11-2 and TRBJ2-3): EAGVAQSPRYKIIEKRQSVAFWCNPISGHATLYWYQQILGQGPKLLIQFQNNGVVDDSQLPKDRFSAERLKGVDSTLKIQPAKLEDSAVYLCASSFLSGSTDTQYFGPGTRLTVL.

V and J are TRBV7-9 and TRBJ2-7; the match to TRBD2 covers 10 bases. This CDR3 is 16 amino acids long. V trimming: 3 bases; J trimming: 1 base; junction bases outside the gene matches: 6. Germline-derived CDR1 and CDR2 are SEHNR and FQNEAQ (reference sequence). The CDR3 nucleotides read TGTGCCAGCAGCTTCCCCCAGCGGGAGGGGTCCTACGAGCAGTACTTC. Residues: CASSFPQREGSYEQYF.

The rearrangement uses TRBV5-6 and TRBJ2-2, with D uncertain. CDR1 and CDR2 from the germline V gene are SGHDT and YYEEEE. V lost 3 bases and J lost 7, with 4 bases in between. This CDR3 comprises 11 residues. The CDR3 is CASSWSGELFF. CDR3 nucleotides: TGTGCCAGCAGCTGGAGCGGGGAGCTGTTTTTT.

This clone was counted between two and nine times. The chain combines TRBV15 with TRBJ2-1; D not certain. The CDR3 is 13 residues long. Germline CDR1 and CDR2: LNHNV and YYDKDF (reference sequence). The V end was cut by 0 bases, the J end by 9 bases, with 9 bases between. This CDR3 is CATSRDLVTEQFF. The CDR3 DNA reads TGTGCCACCAGCAGAGATCTAGTCACTGAGCAGTTCTTC.

The rearrangement links TRBV25-1 to TRBJ2-5; unclear D gene. Trimming cost V 6 bases and J 2 bases, with 10 bases left between them. The germline V gene has CDR1 MGHDK and CDR2 SYGVNS. The CDR3 loop spans 13 amino acids. The CDR3 DNA sequence: TGTGCCAGCAGATCCGCGAGTCAAGAGACCCAGTACTTC. Protein product: CASRSASQETQYF.